This T cell receptor beta chain was recorded in a study of blood T cells in healthy people across ages. The sample holds a few counts of this clonotype. Combining a sample-barcoded 5' primer with a J-beta primer mix, a second PCR ran for roughly 6 to 12 cycles. Via MiXCR, TCRdb re-called the 5' RACE reads, giving one row per CDR3 protein. The sample has a few hundred thousand distinct CDR3 sequences; 25% to 30% are singletons. The receptor's source is a woman in her seventies in good health. The sequencing input was blood.

The CDR3 is CASSRAGTGGGGELFF. In nucleotides, the CDR3 is TGTGCCAGCAGCCGCGCCGGGACAGGGGGCGGCGGGGAGCTGTTTTTT. The rearrangement joins TRBV27 to TRBJ2-2; 12 bases line up with TRBD1. The CDR3 sequence is 16 residues long. V was clipped by 6 bases and J by 7 bases; unmatched bases: 9. Per the germline V gene, CDR1 is MNHEY and CDR2 is SMNVEV (reference sequence).